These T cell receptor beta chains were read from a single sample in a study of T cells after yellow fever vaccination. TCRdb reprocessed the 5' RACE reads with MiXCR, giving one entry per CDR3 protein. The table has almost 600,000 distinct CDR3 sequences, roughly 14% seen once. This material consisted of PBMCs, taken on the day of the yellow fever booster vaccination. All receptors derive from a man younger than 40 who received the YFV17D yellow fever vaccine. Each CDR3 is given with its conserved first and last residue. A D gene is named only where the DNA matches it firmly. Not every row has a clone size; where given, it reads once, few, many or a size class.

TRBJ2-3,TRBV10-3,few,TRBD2,CAISVAGVADTQYF,TGTGCCATCAGTGTAGCGGGAGTGGCAGATACGCAGTATTTT
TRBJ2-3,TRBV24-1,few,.,CATRRRGTDTQYF,TGTGCCACCAGAAGACGAGGCACAGATACGCAGTATTTT
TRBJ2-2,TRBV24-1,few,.,CATRATRPGKSGELFF,TGTGCCACCAGGGCCACCCGGCCAGGGAAGAGCGGGGAGCTGTTTTTT
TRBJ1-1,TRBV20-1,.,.,CSEVWNTEAFF,TGCAGTGAAGTTTGGAACACTGAAGCTTTCTTT
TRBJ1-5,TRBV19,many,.,CASSVFLGGNQPQHF,TGTGCCAGTAGTGTGTTTCTAGGGGGCAATCAGCCCCAGCATTTT
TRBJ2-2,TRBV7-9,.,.,CASTLDSTNTGELFF,TGTGCCAGCACCCTCGACAGCACGAACACCGGGGAGCTGTTTTTT
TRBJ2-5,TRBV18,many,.,CASSPGRETQYF,TGTGCCAGCAGCCCGGGGAGAGAGACCCAGTACTTC
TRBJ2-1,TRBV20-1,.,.,CSARDSTSSYNEQFF,TGCAGTGCTAGAGATTCGACTAGCTCCTACAATGAGCAGTTCTTC
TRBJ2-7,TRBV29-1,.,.,CSVVGGTYEQYF,TGCAGCGTTGTGGGGGGAACCTACGAGCAGTACTTC
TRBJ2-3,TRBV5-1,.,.,CASTVNREYGTQYF,TGCGCCAGCACGGTGAACCGGGAGTACGGTACGCAGTATTTT
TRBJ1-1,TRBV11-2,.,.,CASSLDRAAEAFF,TGTGCCAGCAGCTTAGATAGGGCGGCTGAAGCTTTCTTT
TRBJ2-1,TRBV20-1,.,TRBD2,CSASSAAGVKHNEQFF,TGCAGTGCTAGTTCGGCAGCGGGAGTAAAGCACAATGAGCAGTTCTTC
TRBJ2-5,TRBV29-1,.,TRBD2,CSTGLAEETQYF,TGCAGCACGGGACTAGCGGAAGAGACCCAGTACTTC
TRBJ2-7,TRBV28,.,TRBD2,CASTPGLAESSYEQYF,TGTGCCAGCACGCCGGGACTAGCGGAGAGCTCCTACGAGCAGTACTTC
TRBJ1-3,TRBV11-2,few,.,CASSQAGASGNTIYF,TGTGCCAGCAGCCAAGCGGGGGCCTCTGGAAACACCATATATTTT
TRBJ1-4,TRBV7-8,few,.,CASSHNIGGEKLFF,TGTGCCAGCAGCCACAACATAGGGGGTGAAAAACTGTTTTTT
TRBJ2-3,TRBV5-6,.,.,CASSFGGRTDTQYF,TGTGCCAGCAGCTTTGGGGGGCGCACAGATACGCAGTATTTT
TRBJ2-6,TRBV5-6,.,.,CASSLTGRSGANVLTF,TGTGCCAGCAGCTTAACAGGCCGCTCTGGGGCCAACGTCCTGACTTTC
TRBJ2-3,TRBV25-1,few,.,CASSEWLSTDTQYF,TGTGCCAGCAGTGAGTGGCTAAGCACAGATACGCAGTATTTT
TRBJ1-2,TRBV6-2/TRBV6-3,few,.,CASTDGMYYGYTF,TGTGCCAGCACCGACGGGATGTACTATGGCTACACCTTC
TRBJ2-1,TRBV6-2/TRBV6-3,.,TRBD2,CASGGEREPDEQFF,TGTGCCAGCGGGGGGGAGCGGGAGCCAGATGAGCAGTTCTTC
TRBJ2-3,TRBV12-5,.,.,CASAGVNTDTQYF,TGTGCTAGTGCGGGGGTTAACACAGATACGCAGTATTTT
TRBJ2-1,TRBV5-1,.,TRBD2,CASSLMPSGSSNEQFF,TGCGCCAGCAGCTTGATGCCTAGCGGGAGTTCCAATGAGCAGTTCTTC
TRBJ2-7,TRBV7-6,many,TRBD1,CASSLEDRGSYEQYF,TGTGCCAGCAGCTTAGAAGACAGGGGTTCGTACGAGCAGTACTTC
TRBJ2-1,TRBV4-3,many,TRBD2,CASSQEPSGGHNEQFF,TGCGCCAGCAGCCAAGAACCTAGCGGGGGTCACAATGAGCAGTTCTTC
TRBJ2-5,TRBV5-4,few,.,CASSLIDGPETQYF,TGTGCCAGCAGCTTGATTGACGGTCCAGAGACCCAGTACTTC
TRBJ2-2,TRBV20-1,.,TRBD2,CSARDQGLPPGELFF,TGCAGTGCTAGAGATCAGGGACTACCCCCCGGGGAGCTGTTTTTT
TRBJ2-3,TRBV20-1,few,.,CSSSITDTQYF,TGCAGTTCTAGTATCACAGATACGCAGTATTTT
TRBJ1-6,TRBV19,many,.,CASNDPTGPVRDSPLHF,TGTGCCAGTAACGATCCTACGGGGCCCGTTCGGGATTCACCCCTCCACTTT
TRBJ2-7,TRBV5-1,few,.,CASSIDTDHEQYF,TGCGCCAGCAGCATTGACACAGACCACGAGCAGTACTTC
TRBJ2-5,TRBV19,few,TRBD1,CASRWTGGSQETQYF,TGTGCCAGTAGATGGACAGGGGGATCCCAAGAGACCCAGTACTTC
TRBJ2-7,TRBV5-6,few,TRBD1,CASNKPGQGYEQYF,TGTGCCAGCAATAAGCCGGGACAGGGCTACGAGCAGTACTTC
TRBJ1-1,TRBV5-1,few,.,CASSPATGNTEAFF,TGCGCCAGCAGCCCAGCGACAGGGAACACTGAAGCTTTCTTT
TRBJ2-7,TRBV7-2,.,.,CASSPRAGRYEQYF,TGTGCCAGCAGCCCGAGGGCAGGGAGGTACGAGCAGTACTTC
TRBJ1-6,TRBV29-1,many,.,CSVSEGSAPLHF,TGCAGCGTTTCCGAGGGGTCGGCACCCCTCCACTTT
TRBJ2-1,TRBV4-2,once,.,CASSQEAGSSYNEQFF,TGTGCCAGCAGCCAAGAGGCCGGGAGCTCCTACAATGAGCAGTTCTTC
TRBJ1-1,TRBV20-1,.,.,CSARSPLGTEAFF,TGCAGTGCTAGATCCCCGCTCGGCACTGAAGCTTTCTTT
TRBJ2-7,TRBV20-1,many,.,CSAAISSYEQYF,TGCAGTGCTGCGATCTCCTCCTACGAGCAGTACTTC
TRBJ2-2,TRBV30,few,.,CAWSEVATGELFF,TGTGCCTGGAGCGAAGTGGCCACCGGGGAGCTGTTTTTT
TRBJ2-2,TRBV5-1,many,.,CASSLEAAGELFF,TGCGCCAGCAGCCTCGAGGCCGCCGGGGAGCTGTTTTTT
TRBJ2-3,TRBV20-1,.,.,CSHPGTDTQYF,TGCAGTCACCCAGGGACAGATACGCAGTATTTT
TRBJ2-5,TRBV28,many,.,CASSLPVQETQYF,TGTGCCAGCAGTTTGCCAGTCCAAGAGACCCAGTACTTC
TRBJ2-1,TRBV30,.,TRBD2,CAHDPGLAYNEQFF,TGTGCCCACGACCCGGGACTAGCCTACAATGAGCAGTTCTTC
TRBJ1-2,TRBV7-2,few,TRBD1,CASSPQGQGYGYTF,TGTGCCAGCAGCCCACAGGGACAGGGGTATGGCTACACCTTC
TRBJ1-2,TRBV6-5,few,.,CASTTGGYYGYTF,TGTGCCAGCACCACGGGCGGCTACTATGGCTACACCTTC
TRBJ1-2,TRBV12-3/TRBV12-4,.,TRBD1,CASSLGQGAGGYTF,TGTGCCAGCAGTTTGGGACAGGGGGCGGGAGGCTACACCTTC
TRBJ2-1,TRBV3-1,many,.,CASSLWDEQFF,TGTGCCAGCAGCTTATGGGATGAGCAGTTCTTC
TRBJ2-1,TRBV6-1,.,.,CASGQTGRYEQFF,TGTGCCAGCGGCCAAACCGGACGCTATGAGCAGTTCTTC